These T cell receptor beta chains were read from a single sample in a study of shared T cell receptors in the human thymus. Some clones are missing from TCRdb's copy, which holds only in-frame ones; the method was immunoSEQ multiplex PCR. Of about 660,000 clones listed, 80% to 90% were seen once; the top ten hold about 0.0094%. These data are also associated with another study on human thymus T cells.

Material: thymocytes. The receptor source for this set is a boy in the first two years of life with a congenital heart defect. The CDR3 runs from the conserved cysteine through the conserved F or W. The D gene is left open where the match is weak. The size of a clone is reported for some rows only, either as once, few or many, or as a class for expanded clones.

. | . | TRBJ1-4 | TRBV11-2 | TGTGCCAGCAGCTTAGTTGGGTTTCTCGGGGAAAAACTGTTTTTT | CASSLVGFLGEKLFF
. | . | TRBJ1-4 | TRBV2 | TGTGCCAGCAGTGAAGGGCATCTAGCAACTAATGAAAAACTGTTTTTT | CASSEGHLATNEKLFF
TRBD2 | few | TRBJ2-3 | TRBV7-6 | TGTGCCAGCAGCCTACGGACGCGGGGGGACTCAGATACGCAGTATTTT | CASSLRTRGDSDTQYF
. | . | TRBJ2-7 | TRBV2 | TGTGCCAGCGCTGGGAGTACCACCTACGAGCAGTACTTC | CASAGSTTYEQYF
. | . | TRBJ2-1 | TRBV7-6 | TGTGCCAGCAGCTCGCGTACCTCGTTTACCTACAATGAGCAGTTCTTC | CASSSRTSFTYNEQFF
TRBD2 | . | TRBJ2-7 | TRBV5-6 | TGTGCCAGCAGCTTTCGACTAGCGGGGCACTACGAGCAGTACTTC | CASSFRLAGHYEQYF
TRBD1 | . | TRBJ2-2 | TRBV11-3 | TGTGCCAGCAGCTTCGGGACAGACCTCGGAGGGGAGCTGTTTTTT | CASSFGTDLGGELFF
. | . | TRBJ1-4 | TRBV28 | TGTGCCAGCACCCCCCCCGGGGAGGCTAATGAAAAACTGTTTTTT | CASTPPGEANEKLFF
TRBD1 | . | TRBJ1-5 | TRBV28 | TGTGCCAGCAGTCCGACAGGGGGCACGCCCCAGCCCCAGCATTTT | CASSPTGGTPQPQHF
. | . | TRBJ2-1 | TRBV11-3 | TGTGCCAGCAGCCCATACGCCGGGACAAATAAGTACAATGAGCAGTTCTTC | CASSPYAGTNKYNEQFF